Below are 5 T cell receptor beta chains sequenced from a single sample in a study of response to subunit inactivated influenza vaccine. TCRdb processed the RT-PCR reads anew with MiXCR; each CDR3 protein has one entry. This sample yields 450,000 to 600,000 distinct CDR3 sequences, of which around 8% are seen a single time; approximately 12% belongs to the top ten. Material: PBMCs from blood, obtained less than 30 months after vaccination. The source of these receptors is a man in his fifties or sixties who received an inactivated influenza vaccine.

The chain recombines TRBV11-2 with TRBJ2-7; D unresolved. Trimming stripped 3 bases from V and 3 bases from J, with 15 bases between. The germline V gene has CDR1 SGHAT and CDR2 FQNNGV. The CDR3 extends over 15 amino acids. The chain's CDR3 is CASSFPEYGVYEQYF. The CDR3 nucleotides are TGTGCCAGCAGCTTCCCGGAGTACGGAGTCTACGAGCAGTACTTC.

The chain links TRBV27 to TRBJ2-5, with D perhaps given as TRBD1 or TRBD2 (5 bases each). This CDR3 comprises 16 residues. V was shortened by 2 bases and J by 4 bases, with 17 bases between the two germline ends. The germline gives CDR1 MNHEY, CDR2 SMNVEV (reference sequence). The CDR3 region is CASSLSGRGVIETQYF. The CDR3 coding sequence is TGTGCCAGCAGTTTAAGTGGGAGAGGGGTCATAGAGACCCAGTACTTC.

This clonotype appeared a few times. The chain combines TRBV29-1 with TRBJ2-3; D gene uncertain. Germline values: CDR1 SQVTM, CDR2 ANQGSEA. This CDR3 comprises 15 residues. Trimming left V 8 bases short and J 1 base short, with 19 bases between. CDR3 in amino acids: CSSTPEKGRTDTQYF. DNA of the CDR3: TGCAGCTCCACCCCTGAAAAGGGCCGCACAGATACGCAGTATTTT.

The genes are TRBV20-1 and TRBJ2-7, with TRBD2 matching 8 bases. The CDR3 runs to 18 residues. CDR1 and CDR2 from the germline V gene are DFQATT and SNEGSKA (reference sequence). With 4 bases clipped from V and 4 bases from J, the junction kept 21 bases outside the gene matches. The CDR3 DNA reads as TGCAGTGCTATCCAACTGGACACGAGAGCGGGAGACGGATACGAGCAGTACTTC. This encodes CSAIQLDTRAGDGYEQYF.

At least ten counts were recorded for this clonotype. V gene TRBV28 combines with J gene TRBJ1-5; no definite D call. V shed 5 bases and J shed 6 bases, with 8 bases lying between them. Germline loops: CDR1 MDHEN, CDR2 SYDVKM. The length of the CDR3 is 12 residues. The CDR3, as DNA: TGTGCCAGCAGTGTCTACCCTCAGCCCCAGCATTTT. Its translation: CASSVYPQPQHF.